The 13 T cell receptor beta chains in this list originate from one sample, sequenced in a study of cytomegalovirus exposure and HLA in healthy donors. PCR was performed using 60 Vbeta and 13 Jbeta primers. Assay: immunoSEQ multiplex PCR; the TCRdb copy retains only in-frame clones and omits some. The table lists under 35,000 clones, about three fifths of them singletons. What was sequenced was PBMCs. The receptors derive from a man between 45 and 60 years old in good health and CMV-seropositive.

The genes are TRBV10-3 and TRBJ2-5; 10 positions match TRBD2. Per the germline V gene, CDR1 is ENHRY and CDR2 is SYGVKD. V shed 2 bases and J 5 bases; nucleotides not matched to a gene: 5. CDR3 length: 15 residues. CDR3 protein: CAISEGSGGPETQYF. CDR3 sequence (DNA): TGTGCCATCAGTGAGGGTAGCGGGGGGCCCGAGACCCAGTACTTC.

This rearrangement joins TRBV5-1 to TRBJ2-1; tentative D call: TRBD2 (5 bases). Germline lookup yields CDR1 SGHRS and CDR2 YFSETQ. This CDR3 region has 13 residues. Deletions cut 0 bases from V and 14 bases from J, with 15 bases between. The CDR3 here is CASSLGRRGLEFF. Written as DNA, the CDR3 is TGCGCCAGCAGCTTGGGGAGACGGGGTCTTGAGTTCTTC.

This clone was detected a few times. The CDR3 nucleotides read TGTGCCAGCAGCCCTAACAGGAATCAGCCCCAGCATTTT. Translated: CASSPNRNQPQHF. V gene TRBV6-5 combines with J gene TRBJ1-5; possibly TRBD1 for D (5 bases). The CDR3 sequence is 13 residues long. The germline V gene has CDR1 MNHEY and CDR2 SVGAGI. V shed 6 bases and J shed 4 bases, with 10 bases lying between them.

CDR3 DNA sequence: TGTGCCTCCCTTTGGGGGGGGTCTAATGAAAAACTGTTTTTT. Translating gives CASLWGGSNEKLFF. V gene TRBV30 combines with J gene TRBJ1-4; maybe TRBD1 (5 bases). CDR1 and CDR2 from the germline V gene are GTSNPN and SVGIG (reference sequence). V was clipped by 7 bases and J by 3 bases, with 15 bases between them. This CDR3 is 14 amino acids long.

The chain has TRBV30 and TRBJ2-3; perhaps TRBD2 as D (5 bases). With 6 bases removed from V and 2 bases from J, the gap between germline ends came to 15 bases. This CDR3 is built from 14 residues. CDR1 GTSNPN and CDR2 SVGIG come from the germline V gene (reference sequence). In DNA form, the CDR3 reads TGTGCCTGCAGTCCCACTAGTACCACAGATACGCAGTATTTT. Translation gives CACSPTSTTDTQYF.

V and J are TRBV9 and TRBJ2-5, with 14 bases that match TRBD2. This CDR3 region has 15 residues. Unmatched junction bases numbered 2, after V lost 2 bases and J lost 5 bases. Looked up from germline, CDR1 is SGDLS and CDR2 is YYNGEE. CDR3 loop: CASSVGTSGGETQYF. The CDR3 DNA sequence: TGTGCCAGCAGCGTTGGGACTAGCGGGGGTGAGACCCAGTACTTC.

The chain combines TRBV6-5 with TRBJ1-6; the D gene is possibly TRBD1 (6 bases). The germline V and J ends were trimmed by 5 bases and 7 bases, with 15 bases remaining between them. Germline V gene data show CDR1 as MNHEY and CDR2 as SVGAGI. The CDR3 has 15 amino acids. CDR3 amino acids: CASSPDGGRNSPLHF. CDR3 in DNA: TGTGCCAGCAGTCCCGACGGGGGGCGGAATTCACCCCTCCACTTT.

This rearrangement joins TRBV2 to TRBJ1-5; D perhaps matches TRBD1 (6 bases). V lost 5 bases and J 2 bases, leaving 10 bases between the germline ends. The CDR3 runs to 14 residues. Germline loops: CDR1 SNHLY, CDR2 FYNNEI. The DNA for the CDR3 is TGTGCCAGCAGTACGGGACAAGGCAATCAGCCCCAGCATTTT. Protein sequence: CASSTGQGNQPQHF.

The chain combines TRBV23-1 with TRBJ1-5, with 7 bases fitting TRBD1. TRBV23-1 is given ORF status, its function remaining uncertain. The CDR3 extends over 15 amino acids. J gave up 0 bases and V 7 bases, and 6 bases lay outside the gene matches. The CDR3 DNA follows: TGCGCCAGCAAGAAAGGGGGCAATAGCAATCAGCCCCAGCATTTT. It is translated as CASKKGGNSNQPQHF.

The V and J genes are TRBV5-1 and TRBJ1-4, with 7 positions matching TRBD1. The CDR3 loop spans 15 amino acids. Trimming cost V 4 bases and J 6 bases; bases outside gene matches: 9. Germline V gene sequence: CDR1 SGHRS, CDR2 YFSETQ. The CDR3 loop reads CASSLGWQGDEKLFF. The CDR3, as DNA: TGCGCCAGCAGCCTTGGTTGGCAGGGGGATGAAAAACTGTTTTTT.

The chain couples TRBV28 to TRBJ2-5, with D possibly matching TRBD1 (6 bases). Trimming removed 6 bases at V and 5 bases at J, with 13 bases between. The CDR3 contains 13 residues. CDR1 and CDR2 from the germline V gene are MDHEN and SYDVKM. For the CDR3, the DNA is TGTGCCAGCAGGCCAACAGGGCTGGAGACCCAGTACTTC. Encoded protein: CASRPTGLETQYF.

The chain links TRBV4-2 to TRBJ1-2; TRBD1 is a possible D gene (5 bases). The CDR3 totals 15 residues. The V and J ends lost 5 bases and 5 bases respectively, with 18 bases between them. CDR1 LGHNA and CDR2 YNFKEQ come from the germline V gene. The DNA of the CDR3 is TGTGCCAGCAGCGAAAGGATAGGGGCTGATTATGGCTACACCTTC. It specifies CASSERIGADYGYTF.

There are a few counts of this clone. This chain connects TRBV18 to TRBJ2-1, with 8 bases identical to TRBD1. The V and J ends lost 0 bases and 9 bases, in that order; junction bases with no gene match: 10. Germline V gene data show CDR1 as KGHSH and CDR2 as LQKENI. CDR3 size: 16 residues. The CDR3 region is CASSPPQGGDNLEQFF. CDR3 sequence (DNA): TGTGCCAGCTCACCACCACAGGGGGGTGACAACCTTGAGCAGTTCTTC.